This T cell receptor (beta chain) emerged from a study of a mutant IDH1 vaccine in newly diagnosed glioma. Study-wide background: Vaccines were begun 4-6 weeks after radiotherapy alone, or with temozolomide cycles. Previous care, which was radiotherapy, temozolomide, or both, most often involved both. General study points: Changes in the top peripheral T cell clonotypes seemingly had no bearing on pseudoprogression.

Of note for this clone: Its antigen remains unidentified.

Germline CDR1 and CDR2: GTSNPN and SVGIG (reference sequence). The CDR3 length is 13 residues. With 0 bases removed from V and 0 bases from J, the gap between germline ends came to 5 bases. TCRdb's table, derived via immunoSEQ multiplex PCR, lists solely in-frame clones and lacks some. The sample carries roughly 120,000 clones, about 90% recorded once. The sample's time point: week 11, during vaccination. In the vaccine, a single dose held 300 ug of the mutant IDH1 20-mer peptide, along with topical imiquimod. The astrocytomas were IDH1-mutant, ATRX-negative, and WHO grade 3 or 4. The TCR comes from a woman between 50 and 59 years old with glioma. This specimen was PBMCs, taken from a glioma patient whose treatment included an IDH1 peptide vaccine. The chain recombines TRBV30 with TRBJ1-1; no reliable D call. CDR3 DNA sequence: TGTGCCTGGAGTGTGTATATGAACACTGAAGCTTTCTTT. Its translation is CAWSVYMNTEAFF.